Listed below are T cell receptor beta chains from one sample, sequenced in a study of T cells in Graves' hyperthyroidism and ophthalmopathy. TCRdb reprocessed the multiplex PCR reads via MiXCR and lists one record per CDR3 protein. In the table there are 250,000 to 300,000 distinct CDR3 sequences, roughly 14% of which are singletons. Specimen: blood. The receptors stem from a woman in her twenties or thirties with Graves' hyperthyroidism that later progressed to Graves' ophthalmopathy. Each CDR3 is given with its conserved first and last residue. The D gene is left open where the match is weak. A row's size may be missing; if present it is once, few, many or a size class.

CDR3aa: CASSRTSGRFYNEQFF; CDR3nt: TGTGCCAGCAGTCGGACTAGCGGGAGGTTCTACAATGAGCAGTTCTTC; abundance: -; d_gene: TRBD2; j_gene: TRBJ2-1; v_gene: TRBV12-3/TRBV12-4
CDR3aa: CASSYAREDAYNEQFF; CDR3nt: TGTGCCAGCAGTTATGCACGGGAGGACGCCTACAATGAGCAGTTCTTC; abundance: many; d_gene: TRBD2; j_gene: TRBJ2-1; v_gene: TRBV6-2/TRBV6-3
CDR3aa: CASSRGGAYEQYF; CDR3nt: TGTGCCAGCAGCCGCGGGGGGGCCTACGAGCAGTACTTC; abundance: -; d_gene: TRBD2; j_gene: TRBJ2-7; v_gene: TRBV11-3
CDR3aa: CASSSIPQGDGNTIYF; CDR3nt: TGTGCCAGCAGCTCAATACCTCAGGGAGACGGAAACACCATATATTTT; abundance: few; d_gene: -; j_gene: TRBJ1-3; v_gene: TRBV7-6
CDR3aa: CASSYSTGNEQFF; CDR3nt: TGTGCCAGCAGTTACTCTACAGGGAATGAGCAGTTCTTC; abundance: few; d_gene: -; j_gene: TRBJ2-1; v_gene: TRBV6-5
CDR3aa: CASLNRGDNEQFF; CDR3nt: TGTGCCAGCTTGAACAGGGGAGACAATGAGCAGTTCTTC; abundance: many; d_gene: TRBD1; j_gene: TRBJ2-1; v_gene: TRBV7-9
CDR3aa: CSVNPGLGNYESQYF; CDR3nt: TGCAGCGTCAACCCTGGGTTGGGTAATTATGAGTCCCAGTACTTC; abundance: many; d_gene: -; j_gene: TRBJ2-5; v_gene: TRBV29-1
CDR3aa: CASSSSGFSTDTQYF; CDR3nt: TGTGCCAGCAGCTCCTCCGGTTTTAGCACAGATACGCAGTATTTT; abundance: many; d_gene: -; j_gene: TRBJ2-3; v_gene: TRBV7-9
CDR3aa: CASSILTSGSNEQFF; CDR3nt: TGTGCCAGTAGTATCCTGACTAGCGGGAGCAATGAGCAGTTCTTC; abundance: many; d_gene: TRBD2; j_gene: TRBJ2-1; v_gene: TRBV19
CDR3aa: CAIKAATNYGYTF; CDR3nt: TGTGCCATCAAGGCAGCTACTAACTATGGCTACACCTTC; abundance: many; d_gene: -; j_gene: TRBJ1-2; v_gene: TRBV10-3
CDR3aa: CASGVPGSEQYF; CDR3nt: TGTGCCAGCGGGGTCCCGGGCTCCGAGCAGTACTTC; abundance: -; d_gene: -; j_gene: TRBJ2-7; v_gene: TRBV7-9
CDR3aa: CASSFGLAGENEQFF; CDR3nt: TGTGCCAGCAGCTTCGGACTAGCGGGAGAAAATGAGCAGTTCTTC; abundance: many; d_gene: TRBD2; j_gene: TRBJ2-1; v_gene: TRBV27
CDR3aa: CASSLFLAGANEQFF; CDR3nt: TGTGCCAGCAGTTTATTCCTAGCGGGAGCCAATGAGCAGTTCTTC; abundance: many; d_gene: TRBD2; j_gene: TRBJ2-1; v_gene: TRBV28
CDR3aa: CASSPEGTKVNEQFF; CDR3nt: TGTGCCAGCAGCCCCGAGGGGACAAAGGTCAATGAGCAGTTCTTC; abundance: many; d_gene: -; j_gene: TRBJ2-1; v_gene: TRBV7-3
CDR3aa: CASSETGTSLGNEQFF; CDR3nt: TGTGCCAGCAGTGAGACCGGGACTAGCCTCGGCAATGAGCAGTTCTTC; abundance: many; d_gene: TRBD2; j_gene: TRBJ2-1; v_gene: TRBV6-2/TRBV6-3
CDR3aa: CASSLKDRGKELFF; CDR3nt: TGTGCCAGCAGTTTGAAGGACAGGGGAAAGGAGCTGTTTTTT; abundance: -; d_gene: TRBD1; j_gene: TRBJ2-2; v_gene: TRBV6-2/TRBV6-3
CDR3aa: CASSSGASTDTQYF; CDR3nt: TGTGCCAGCAGCTCCGGGGCGAGCACAGATACGCAGTATTTT; abundance: many; d_gene: -; j_gene: TRBJ2-3; v_gene: TRBV27
CDR3aa: CASSPGQEHNYGYTF; CDR3nt: TGTGCCAGCAGCCCTGGACAGGAGCATAACTATGGCTACACCTTC; abundance: few; d_gene: TRBD1; j_gene: TRBJ1-2; v_gene: TRBV7-9
CDR3aa: CASMPGQGAWAEAFF; CDR3nt: TGTGCCAGCATGCCAGGACAGGGGGCGTGGGCTGAAGCTTTCTTT; abundance: many; d_gene: TRBD1; j_gene: TRBJ1-1; v_gene: TRBV28
CDR3aa: CASSLPGIHEQYF; CDR3nt: TGTGCCAGCAGCCTCCCAGGGATCCACGAGCAGTACTTC; abundance: many; d_gene: -; j_gene: TRBJ2-7; v_gene: TRBV3-1
CDR3aa: CASREQDDYEQYF; CDR3nt: TGTGCCAGCAGAGAGCAGGATGATTACGAGCAGTACTTC; abundance: many; d_gene: -; j_gene: TRBJ2-7; v_gene: TRBV27
CDR3aa: CAISESGGRVYEQYF; CDR3nt: TGTGCCATCAGTGAGTCGGGGGGGCGGGTTTACGAGCAGTACTTC; abundance: -; d_gene: -; j_gene: TRBJ2-7; v_gene: TRBV10-3
CDR3aa: CASSLGPTGELFF; CDR3nt: TGTGCCAGCAGCCTCGGGCCGACCGGGGAGCTGTTTTTT; abundance: many; d_gene: -; j_gene: TRBJ2-2; v_gene: TRBV11-1
CDR3aa: CASRKGADTGELFF; CDR3nt: TGTGCCAGCAGAAAGGGGGCGGACACCGGGGAGCTGTTTTTT; abundance: many; d_gene: TRBD1; j_gene: TRBJ2-2; v_gene: TRBV12-3/TRBV12-4
CDR3aa: CASSESGTSGRVPDTQYF; CDR3nt: TGCGCCAGCAGTGAGTCGGGGACTAGCGGGAGGGTTCCAGATACGCAGTATTTT; abundance: -; d_gene: TRBD2; j_gene: TRBJ2-3; v_gene: TRBV10-1
CDR3aa: CASSHRSELYGYTF; CDR3nt: TGTGCCAGCAGCCACCGGTCAGAACTCTATGGCTACACCTTC; abundance: -; d_gene: -; j_gene: TRBJ1-2; v_gene: TRBV7-8
CDR3aa: CASSLETGGPVETQCF; CDR3nt: TGTGCGAGCAGCTTAGAAACGGGAGGGCCGGTTGAGACCCAGTGCTTC; abundance: -; d_gene: TRBD2; j_gene: TRBJ2-5; v_gene: TRBV7-2
CDR3aa: CASSSSTDMNTEAFF; CDR3nt: -; abundance: many; d_gene: -; j_gene: TRBJ1-1; v_gene: TRBV6-1
CDR3aa: CASSFAGTIYNEQFF; CDR3nt: TGTGCCAGCAGCTTTGCAGGAACCATCTACAATGAGCAGTTCTTC; abundance: many; d_gene: -; j_gene: TRBJ2-1; v_gene: TRBV7-2
CDR3aa: CASSLTGTSGTGELFF; CDR3nt: TGTGCCAGCAGTCTTACCGGGACTAGCGGTACCGGGGAGCTGTTTTTT; abundance: many; d_gene: TRBD2; j_gene: TRBJ2-2; v_gene: TRBV12-3/TRBV12-4
CDR3aa: CASSRGLAGQETQYF; CDR3nt: TGTGCCAGCAGTCGAGGACTAGCGGGGCAAGAGACCCAGTACTTC; abundance: many; d_gene: TRBD2; j_gene: TRBJ2-5; v_gene: TRBV12-3/TRBV12-4
CDR3aa: CASSEDYEQFF; CDR3nt: TGTGCCAGCAGTGAAGACTATGAGCAGTTCTTC; abundance: -; d_gene: -; j_gene: TRBJ2-1; v_gene: TRBV6-1
CDR3aa: CASSLSTILTDTQYF; CDR3nt: TGTGCCAGCAGCCTGTCGACTATTTTGACAGATACGCAGTATTTT; abundance: many; d_gene: -; j_gene: TRBJ2-3; v_gene: TRBV3-1
CDR3aa: CATKREEYYGYTF; CDR3nt: TGTGCCACCAAGCGTGAGGAATACTATGGCTACACCTTC; abundance: -; d_gene: -; j_gene: TRBJ1-2; v_gene: TRBV6-2/TRBV6-3